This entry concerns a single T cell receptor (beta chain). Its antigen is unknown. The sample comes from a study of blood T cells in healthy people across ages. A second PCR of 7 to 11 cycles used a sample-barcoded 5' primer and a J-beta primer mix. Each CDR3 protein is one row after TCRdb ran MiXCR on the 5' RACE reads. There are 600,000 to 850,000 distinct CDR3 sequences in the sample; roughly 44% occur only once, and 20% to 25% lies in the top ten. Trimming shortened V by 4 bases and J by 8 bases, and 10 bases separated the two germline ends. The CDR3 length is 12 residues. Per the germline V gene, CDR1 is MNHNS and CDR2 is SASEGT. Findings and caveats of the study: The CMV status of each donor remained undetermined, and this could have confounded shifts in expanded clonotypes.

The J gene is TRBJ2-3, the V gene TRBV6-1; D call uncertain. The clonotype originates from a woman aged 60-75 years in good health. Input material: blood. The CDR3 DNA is TGTGCCAGCAGTGCTCAGACCGGTACGCAGTATTTT. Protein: CASSAQTGTQYF.